This T cell receptor (beta chain) was captured by sequencing in a study of long-term antiretroviral therapy in people with HIV. Across the study: Sampling started about a decade before the 2015 immediate-ART recommendation.

The CDR3 has 15 residues. Trimming pared 5 bases from V and 7 bases from J, leaving 15 bases between. Germline CDR1 and CDR2: LNHDA and SQIVND (reference sequence). This clone was observed a few times. Version v3.0 of the immunoSEQ assay ran at survey level. Libraries were prepared by immunoSEQ multiplex PCR; TCRdb keeps only in-frame clonotypes and omits some of them. The table has about 16,000 clones, roughly 75% seen once. The source was unsorted PBMCs, collected 1.5 years before starting antiretroviral therapy. The receptor's source is a woman in her 50s with HIV. The chain uses TRBV19 and TRBJ1-6, with a possible D match to TRBD1 (5 bases). CDR3 bases: TGTGCCAGTAGTTTTCGGACGGGGGGAAATTCACCCCTCCACTTT. It translates to CASSFRTGGNSPLHF.